This T cell receptor beta chain stems from a study of identical twins. Study-wide results and caveats: Analyses of zero insertions could, in part, be confounded by invariant MAIT and iNKT cells. Beta out-of-frame twin sharing showed a weaker excess. The authors drew conclusions from cross-sectional statistical analysis rather than following the same donors.

This clonotype was seen at least ten times. Its matching antigen is unknown. The CDR3 length is 14 residues. The germline gives CDR1 SGHRS, CDR2 YFSETQ. V shed 4 bases and J 5 bases; nucleotides not matched to a gene: 3. A template switching step contributed a universal primer site, while unique molecular identifiers were present in the cDNA. TCRdb re-called the 5' RACE reads through MiXCR, storing one row per CDR3 protein. The sample records hundreds of thousands of distinct CDR3 sequences, around 8.6% being singletons. The sample also formed part of further work on yellow fever vaccine responses in identical twins.

The V call is TRBV5-1, the J call TRBJ2-3; 11 bases map to TRBD2. Input material: PBMCs. The sequence derives from a woman aged 18-30 years in good health. The CDR3 DNA reads TGCGCCAGCAGCACGGGGACTAGCGGAGATACGCAGTATTTT. Its protein product is CASSTGTSGDTQYF.